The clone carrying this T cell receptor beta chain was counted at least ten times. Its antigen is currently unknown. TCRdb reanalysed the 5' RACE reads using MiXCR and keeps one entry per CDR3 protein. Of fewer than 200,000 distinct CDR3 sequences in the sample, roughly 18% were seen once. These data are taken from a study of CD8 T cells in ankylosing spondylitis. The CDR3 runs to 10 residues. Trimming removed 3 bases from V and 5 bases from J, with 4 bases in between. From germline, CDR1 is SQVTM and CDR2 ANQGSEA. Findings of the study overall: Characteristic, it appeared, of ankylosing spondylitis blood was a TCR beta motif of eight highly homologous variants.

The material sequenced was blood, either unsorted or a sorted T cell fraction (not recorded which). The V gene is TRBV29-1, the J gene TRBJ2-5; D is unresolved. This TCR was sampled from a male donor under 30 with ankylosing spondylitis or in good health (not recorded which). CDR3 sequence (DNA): TGCAGCGTTGAGGGGGAGACCCAGTACTTC. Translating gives CSVEGETQYF. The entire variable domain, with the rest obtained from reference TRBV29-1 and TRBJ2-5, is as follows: SAVISQKPSRDICQRGTSLTIQCQVDSQVTMMFWYRQQPGQSLTLIATANQGSEATYESGFVIDKFPISRPNLTFSTLTVSNMSPEDSSIYLCSVEGETQYFGPGTRLLVL.